The text below deals with one TCR beta chain. The antigen remains undetermined. The record originates from a study of T cells in Graves' hyperthyroidism and ophthalmopathy. CDR1 and CDR2 (germline): SQVTM, ANQGSEA. The V end was cut by 4 bases, the J end by 5 bases, with 9 bases between. The CDR3 runs 11 residues. RNA transcripts gave rise to amplified TCR beta CDR3 regions. Initially, a first-round RT-PCR of the TCR CDR3 employed the HTBI primer set. MiXCR, applied by TCRdb to the multiplex PCR reads, yields one record per CDR3 protein. The sample includes 380,000 or so distinct CDR3 sequences, approximately 14% seen only once; the top ten take approximately 25%. Hyperthyroidism had been newly diagnosed in patients aged 18 to 65, and its duration was under 2 months. PBMCs were derived from roughly 10 ml fresh peripheral blood. Study outcomes and limitations: In the blood, most expanded thyroid clonotypes above 0.001 appeared as well. Ophthalmopathy was separated from stable hyperthyroidism by a 13 V-J model.

This sequence was found in a woman in her twenties or thirties with Graves' hyperthyroidism. This sequence joins TRBV29-1 and TRBJ2-7; no clear D. Specimen: blood. CDR3 loop: CSVADPHEQYF. The CDR3 DNA reads as TGCAGCGTTGCAGATCCCCACGAGCAGTACTTC.